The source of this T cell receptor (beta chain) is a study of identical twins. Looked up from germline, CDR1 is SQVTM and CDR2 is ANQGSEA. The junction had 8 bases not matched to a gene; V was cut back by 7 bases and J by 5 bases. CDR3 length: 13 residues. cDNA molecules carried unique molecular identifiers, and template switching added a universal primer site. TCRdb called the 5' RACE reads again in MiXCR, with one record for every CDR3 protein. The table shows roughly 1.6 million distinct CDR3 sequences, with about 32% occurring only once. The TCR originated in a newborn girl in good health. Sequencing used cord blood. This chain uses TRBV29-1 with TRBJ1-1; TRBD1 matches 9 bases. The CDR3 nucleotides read TGCAGCGGCAACGACAGGGGGGGGACTGAAGCTTTCTTT. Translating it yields CSGNDRGGTEAFF. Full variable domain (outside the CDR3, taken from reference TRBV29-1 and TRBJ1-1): SAVISQKPSRDICQRGTSLTIQCQVDSQVTMMFWYRQQPGQSLTLIATANQGSEATYESGFVIDKFPISRPNLTFSTLTVSNMSPEDSSIYLCSGNDRGGTEAFFGQGTRLTVV.